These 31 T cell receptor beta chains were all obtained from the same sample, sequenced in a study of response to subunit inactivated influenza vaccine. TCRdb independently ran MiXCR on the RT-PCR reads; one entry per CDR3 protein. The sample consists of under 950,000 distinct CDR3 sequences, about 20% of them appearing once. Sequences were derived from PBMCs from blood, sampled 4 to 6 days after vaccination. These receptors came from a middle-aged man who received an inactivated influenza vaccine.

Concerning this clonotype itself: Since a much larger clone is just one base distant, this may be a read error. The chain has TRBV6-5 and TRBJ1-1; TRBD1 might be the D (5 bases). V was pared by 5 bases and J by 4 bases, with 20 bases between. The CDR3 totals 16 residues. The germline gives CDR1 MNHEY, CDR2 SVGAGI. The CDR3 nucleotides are TGTGCCAGCAGTCACCTGGGGGGGAGGGCGGCCACTGAAGCTTTCTTT. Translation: CASSHLGGRAATEAFF.

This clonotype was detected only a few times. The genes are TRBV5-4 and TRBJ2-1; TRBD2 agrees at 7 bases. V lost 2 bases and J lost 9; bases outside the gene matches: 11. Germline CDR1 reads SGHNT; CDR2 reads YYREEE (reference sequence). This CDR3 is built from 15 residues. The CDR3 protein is CASSFGTNLRSEQFF. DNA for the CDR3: TGTGCCAGCAGCTTCGGGACTAACCTTCGTTCTGAGCAGTTCTTC.

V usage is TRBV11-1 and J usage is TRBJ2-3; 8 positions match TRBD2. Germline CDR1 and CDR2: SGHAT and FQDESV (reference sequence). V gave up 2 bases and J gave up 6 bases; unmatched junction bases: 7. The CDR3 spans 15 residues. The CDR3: CASSLLAGPWDTQYF. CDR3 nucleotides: TGTGCCAGCAGCTTATTAGCGGGGCCCTGGGATACGCAGTATTTT.

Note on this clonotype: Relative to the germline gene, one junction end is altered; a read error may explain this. The CDR3 loop reads CSAKNSGRAWTDTKYF. DNA of the CDR3: TGCAGTGCTAAAAATAGCGGGAGGGCCTGGACAGATACGAAGTATTTT. This chain joins TRBV20-1 and TRBJ2-3; 11 bases agree with TRBD2. Germline CDR1 DFQATT, CDR2 SNEGSKA (reference sequence). This CDR3 contains 16 residues.

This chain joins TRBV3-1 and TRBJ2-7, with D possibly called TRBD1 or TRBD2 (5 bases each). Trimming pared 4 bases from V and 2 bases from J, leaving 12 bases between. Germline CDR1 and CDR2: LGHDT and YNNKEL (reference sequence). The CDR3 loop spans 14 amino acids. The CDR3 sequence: CASSPGDQAYEQYF. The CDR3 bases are TGTGCCAGCAGCCCCGGGGACCAAGCCTACGAGCAGTACTTC.

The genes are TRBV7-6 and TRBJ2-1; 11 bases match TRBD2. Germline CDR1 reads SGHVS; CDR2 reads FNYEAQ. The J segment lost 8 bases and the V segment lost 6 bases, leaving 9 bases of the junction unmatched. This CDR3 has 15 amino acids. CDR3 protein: CASRGTSGGWDEQFF. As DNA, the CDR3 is TGTGCCAGCAGAGGAACTAGCGGGGGTTGGGATGAGCAGTTCTTC.

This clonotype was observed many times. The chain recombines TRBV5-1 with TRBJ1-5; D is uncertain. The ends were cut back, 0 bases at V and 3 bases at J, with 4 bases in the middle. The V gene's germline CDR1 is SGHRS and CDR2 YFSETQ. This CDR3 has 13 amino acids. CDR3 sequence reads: CASSLAANQPQHF. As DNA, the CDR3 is TGCGCCAGCAGCTTGGCCGCCAATCAGCCCCAGCATTTT. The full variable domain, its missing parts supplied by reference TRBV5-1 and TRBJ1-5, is KAGVTQTPRYLIKTRGQQVTLSCSPISGHRSVSWYQQTPGQGLQFLFEYFSETQRNKGNFPGRFSGRQFSNSRSEMNVSTLELGDSALYLCASSLAANQPQHFGDGTRLSIL.

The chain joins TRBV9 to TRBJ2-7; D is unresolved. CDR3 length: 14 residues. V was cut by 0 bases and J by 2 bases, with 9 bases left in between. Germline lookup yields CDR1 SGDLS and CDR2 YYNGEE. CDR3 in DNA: TGTGCCAGCAGCGTAGATGGCTTTACCTACGAGCAGTACTTC. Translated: CASSVDGFTYEQYF.

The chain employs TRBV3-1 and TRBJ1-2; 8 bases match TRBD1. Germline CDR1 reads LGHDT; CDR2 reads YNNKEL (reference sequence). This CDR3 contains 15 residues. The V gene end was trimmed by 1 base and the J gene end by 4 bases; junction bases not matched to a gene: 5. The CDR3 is CASSQAGQGAYGYTF. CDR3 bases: TGTGCCAGCAGCCAAGCAGGCCAGGGGGCCTATGGCTACACCTTC.

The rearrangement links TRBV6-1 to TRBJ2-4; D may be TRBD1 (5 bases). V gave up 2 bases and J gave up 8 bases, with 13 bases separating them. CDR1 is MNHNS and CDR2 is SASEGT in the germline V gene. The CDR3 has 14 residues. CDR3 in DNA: TGTGCCAGCAGTGAAAGGGGCACAGAAGACATTCAGTACTTC. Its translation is CASSERGTEDIQYF.

The CDR3 nucleotides are TGTGCCAGCAGCTTTAGGTCGACAATCGGCTACGAGCAGTACTTC. It yields the protein CASSFRSTIGYEQYF. The chain carries TRBV7-9 and TRBJ2-7; D unresolved. This CDR3 has 15 amino acids. Trimming shortened V by 3 bases and J by 3 bases, and 15 bases separated the two germline ends. CDR1 and CDR2 from the germline V gene are SEHNR and FQNEAQ (reference sequence).

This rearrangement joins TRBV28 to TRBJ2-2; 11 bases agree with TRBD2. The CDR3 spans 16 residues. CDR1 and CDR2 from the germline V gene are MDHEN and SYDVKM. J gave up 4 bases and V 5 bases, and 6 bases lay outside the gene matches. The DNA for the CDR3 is TGTGCCAGCAGTCTCACTAGCGGGAGTCTCACCGGGGAGCTGTTTTTT. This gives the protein CASSLTSGSLTGELFF. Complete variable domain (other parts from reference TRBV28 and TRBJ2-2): DVKVTQSSRYLVKRTGEKVFLECVQDMDHENMFWYRQDPGLGLRLIYFSYDVKMKEKGDIPEGYSVSREKKERFSLILESASTNQTSMYLCASSLTSGSLTGELFFGEGSRLTVL.

The CDR3, as DNA: TGCAGTGCTAGGAGACAGAACACCGGGGAGCTGTTTTTT. Its translation is CSARRQNTGELFF. The rearrangement links TRBV20-1 to TRBJ2-2; no firm D call. V was cut by 3 bases and J by 1 base, with 6 bases left in between. From germline, CDR1 is DFQATT and CDR2 SNEGSKA (reference sequence). The CDR3 is 13 amino acids.

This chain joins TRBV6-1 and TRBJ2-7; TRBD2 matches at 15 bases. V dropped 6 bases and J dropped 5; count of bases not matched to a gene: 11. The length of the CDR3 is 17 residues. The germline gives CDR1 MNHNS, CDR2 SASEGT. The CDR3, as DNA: TGTGCCAGCAGCCTGGGACTAGCGGGAGGATATCCCCACGAGCAGTACTTC. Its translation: CASSLGLAGGYPHEQYF.

CDR3 nucleotide sequence: TGTGCCAGCAGCCAAGTCGAGGGGGCAGAGACCCAGTACTTC. As protein: CASSQVEGAETQYF. The chain uses TRBV14 and TRBJ2-5; TRBD1 matches 7 bases. The V segment lost 1 base and the J segment 4 bases; nucleotides outside the gene matches: 3. The CDR3 has 14 amino acids. Germline lookup yields CDR1 SGHDN and CDR2 FVKESK.

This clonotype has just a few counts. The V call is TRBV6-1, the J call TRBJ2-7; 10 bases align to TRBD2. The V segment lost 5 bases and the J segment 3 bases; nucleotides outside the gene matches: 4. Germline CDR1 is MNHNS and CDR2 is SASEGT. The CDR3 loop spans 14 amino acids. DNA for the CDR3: TGTGCCAGCAGTAAGGGACTAGCGAACTACGAGCAGTACTTC. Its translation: CASSKGLANYEQYF.

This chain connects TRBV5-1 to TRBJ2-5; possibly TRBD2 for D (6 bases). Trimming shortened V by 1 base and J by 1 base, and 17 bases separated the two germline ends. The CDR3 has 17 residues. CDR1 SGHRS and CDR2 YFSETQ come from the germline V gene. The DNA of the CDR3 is TGCGCCAGCAGCTTGCCCCCCCCGACTAGTTCCCAAGAGACCCAGTACTTC. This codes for CASSLPPPTSSQETQYF.

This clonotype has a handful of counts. The CDR3 protein is CASSLEPGQTYEQYF. In nucleotides, the CDR3 is TGCGCCAGCAGCTTGGAACCGGGACAAACCTACGAGCAGTACTTC. The gene calls are TRBV5-1 and TRBJ2-7, with D possibly being TRBD1 (6 bases). Germline V gene sequence: CDR1 SGHRS, CDR2 YFSETQ. V lost 0 bases and J 2 bases, leaving 12 bases between the germline ends. The CDR3 sequence is 15 residues long.

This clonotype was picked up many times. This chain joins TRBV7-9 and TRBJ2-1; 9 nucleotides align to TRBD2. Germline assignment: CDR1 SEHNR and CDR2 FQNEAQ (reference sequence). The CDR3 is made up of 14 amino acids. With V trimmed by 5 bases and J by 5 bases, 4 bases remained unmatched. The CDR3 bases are TGTGCCAGCAGCACCAGCGGGGGGCACAATGAGCAGTTCTTC. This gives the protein CASSTSGGHNEQFF.

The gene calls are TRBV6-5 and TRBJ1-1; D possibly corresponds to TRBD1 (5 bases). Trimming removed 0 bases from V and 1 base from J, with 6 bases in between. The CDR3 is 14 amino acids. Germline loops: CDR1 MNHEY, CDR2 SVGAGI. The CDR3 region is CASSYSQGNTEAFF. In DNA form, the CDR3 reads TGTGCCAGCAGTTACTCCCAGGGGAACACTGAAGCTTTCTTT.

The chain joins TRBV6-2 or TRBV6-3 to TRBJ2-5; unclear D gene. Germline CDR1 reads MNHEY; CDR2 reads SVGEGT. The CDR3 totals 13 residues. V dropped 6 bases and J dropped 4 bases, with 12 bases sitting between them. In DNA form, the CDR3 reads TGTGCCAGCAGCCCCCCCCACTCAGAGACCCAGTACTTC. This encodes CASSPPHSETQYF.

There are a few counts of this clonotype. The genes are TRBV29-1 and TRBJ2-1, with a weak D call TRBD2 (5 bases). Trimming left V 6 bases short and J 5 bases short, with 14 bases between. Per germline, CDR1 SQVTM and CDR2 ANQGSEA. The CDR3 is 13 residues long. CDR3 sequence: CSVERGFHNEQFF. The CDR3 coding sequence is TGCAGCGTGGAACGGGGTTTCCACAATGAGCAGTTCTTC.

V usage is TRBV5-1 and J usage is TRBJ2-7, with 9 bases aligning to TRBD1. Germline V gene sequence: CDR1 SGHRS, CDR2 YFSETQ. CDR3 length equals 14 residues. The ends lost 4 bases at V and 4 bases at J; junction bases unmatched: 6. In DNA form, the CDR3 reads TGCGCCAGCAGCACCTCCGGACAGGGGTACGAGCAGTACTTC. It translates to CASSTSGQGYEQYF.

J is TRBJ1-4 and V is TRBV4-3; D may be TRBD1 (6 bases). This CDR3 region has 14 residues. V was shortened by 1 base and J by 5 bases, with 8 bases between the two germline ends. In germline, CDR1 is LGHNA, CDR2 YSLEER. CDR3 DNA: TGCGCCAGCAGCCAAGGGACAGCGAATGAAAAACTGTTTTTT. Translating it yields CASSQGTANEKLFF.

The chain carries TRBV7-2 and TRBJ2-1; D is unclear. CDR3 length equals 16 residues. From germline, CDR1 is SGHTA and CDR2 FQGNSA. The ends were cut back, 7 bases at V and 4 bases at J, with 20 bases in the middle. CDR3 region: CASKSTTGWGYNEQFF. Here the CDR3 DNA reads TGTGCCAGCAAATCCACGACTGGGTGGGGTTACAATGAGCAGTTCTTC.

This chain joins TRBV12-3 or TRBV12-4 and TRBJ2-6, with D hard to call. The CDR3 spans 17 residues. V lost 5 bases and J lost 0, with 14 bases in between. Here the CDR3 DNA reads TGTGCCAGCAGTGACGCTGGGTTAAGCTCTGGGGCCAACGTCCTGACTTTC. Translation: CASSDAGLSSGANVLTF.

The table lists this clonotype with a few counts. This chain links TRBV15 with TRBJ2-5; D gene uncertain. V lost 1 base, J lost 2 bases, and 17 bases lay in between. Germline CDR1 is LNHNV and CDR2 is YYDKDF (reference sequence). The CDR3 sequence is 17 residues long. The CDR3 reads CATSRGLTSKHQETQYF. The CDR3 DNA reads TGTGCCACCAGCAGAGGACTTACGTCCAAACATCAAGAGACCCAGTACTTC.

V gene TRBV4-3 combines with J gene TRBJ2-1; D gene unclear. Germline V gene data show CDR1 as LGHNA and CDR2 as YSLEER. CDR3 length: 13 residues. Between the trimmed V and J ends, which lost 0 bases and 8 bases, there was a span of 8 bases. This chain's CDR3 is CASSQDSEDEQFF. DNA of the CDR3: TGCGCCAGCAGCCAAGATTCCGAGGATGAGCAGTTCTTC.

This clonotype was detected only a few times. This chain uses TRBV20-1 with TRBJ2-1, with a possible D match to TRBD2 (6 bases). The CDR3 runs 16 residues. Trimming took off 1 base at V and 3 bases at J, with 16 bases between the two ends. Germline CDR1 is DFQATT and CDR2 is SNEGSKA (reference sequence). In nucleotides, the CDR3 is TGCAGTGCTAGAGGCGGGGCCTGGCCATACTACAATGAGCAGTTCTTC. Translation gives CSARGGAWPYYNEQFF.

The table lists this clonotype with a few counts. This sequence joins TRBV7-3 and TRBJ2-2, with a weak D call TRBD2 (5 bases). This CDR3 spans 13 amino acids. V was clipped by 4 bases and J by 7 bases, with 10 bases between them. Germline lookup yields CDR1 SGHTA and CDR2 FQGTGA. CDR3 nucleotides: TGTGCCAGCAGCTCCGGGGTAGGCGGGGAGCTGTTTTTT. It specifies CASSSGVGGELFF.

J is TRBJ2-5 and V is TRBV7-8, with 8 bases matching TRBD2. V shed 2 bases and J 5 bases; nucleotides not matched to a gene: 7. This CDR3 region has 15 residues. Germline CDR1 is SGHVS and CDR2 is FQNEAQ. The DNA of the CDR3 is TGTGCCAGCAGCTTAAGGCGGGGGGCGTTTGAGACCCAGTACTTC. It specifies CASSLRRGAFETQYF. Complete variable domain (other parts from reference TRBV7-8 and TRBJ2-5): GAGVSQSPRYKVAKRGQDVALRCDPISGHVSLFWYQQALGQGPEFLTYFQNEAQLDKSGLPSDRFFAERPEGSVSTLKIQRTQQEDSAVYLCASSLRRGAFETQYFGPGTRLLVL.